This T cell receptor (beta chain) was sequenced during a study of T cells after yellow fever vaccination. Study-wide results and caveats: FACS-sorted repertoires could contain abundant clonotypes contaminating from the bulk population. The study found a weaker secondary response that peaked faster, day 5 versus 15. Booster samples showed a return of most primary-vaccination clones (under 98% CD4, approximately 88% CD8).

The CDR3 contains 14 residues. Germline loops: CDR1 SQVTM, CDR2 ANQGSEA. The V segment lost 7 bases and the J segment 4 bases; nucleotides outside the gene matches: 6. There are a few counts of this clonotype. What it recognizes is unknown. The 5'RACE template-switching step produced TCR cDNA and added a universal primer site and UMIs. One entry per CDR3 protein, called by TCRdb with MiXCR from the 5' RACE reads. Found here are hundreds of thousands of distinct CDR3 sequences, roughly 13% of them singletons; the top ten hold over 12%. The rearrangement joins TRBV29-1 to TRBJ2-1; TRBD2 agrees at 11 bases. This clonotype was obtained from a man under 40 who received the YFV17D yellow fever vaccine. Material: PBMCs, obtained on the day of the yellow fever booster vaccination. The CDR3 DNA reads as TGCAGCGCAGGGGGACTAGCGGATTACAATGAGCAGTTCTTC. It encodes CSAGGLADYNEQFF.